Listed below are T cell receptor beta chains from one sample, sequenced in a study of early T cells in non-severe SARS-CoV-2 infection. MiXCR, run by TCRdb on the 5' RACE reads, gives a single entry per CDR3 protein. This sample has around 83,000 distinct CDR3 sequences; about 10% occur once, and the top ten carry about 8.2%. The starting material was whole blood, obtained at baseline. All receptors derive from an adult who was a healthcare worker with PCR-confirmed SARS-CoV-2 infection or an uninfected control (not recorded which). CDR3s leave out the opening cysteine and the closing phenylalanine or tryptophan.

v_call cdr3_aa
TRBV5-4 ASSQGRRSFSETQY
TRBV30 AWSGTATNEKLF
TRBV7-2 ASSLGSGARNEQF
TRBV2 ASSAGLNTDTQY
TRBV20-1 SAASSGGYNEQF
TRBV27 ASSLNRDTQY
TRBV10-3 AISDEFYEQY
TRBV28 ASSSGDRGNIQY
TRBV24-1 ATSASEGYTEAF
TRBV3-1 ASSQQAGNPYEQY
TRBV27 ASSLGTSRNEQF
TRBV12-3/TRBV12-4 ASSSISGMNTGELF
TRBV5-1 ASSLEGAARGYT
TRBV12-3/TRBV12-4 ASTPGRTTEAF
TRBV5-1 ASNEGQGFFSEQF
TRBV19 ASSSRDGKSNEQF